This T cell receptor (beta chain) was captured by sequencing in a study of Graves' ophthalmopathy and Graves' hyperthyroidism. Study in general: By definition, stable hyperthyroidism involved no ophthalmopathy within 18 months of follow-up.

Study findings and constraints: With approximately 88% sensitivity and over 65% specificity, a 13-signature model separated ophthalmopathy from stable hyperthyroidism. Blood also contained most of the expanded thyroid clonotypes above 0.001 frequency.

From RNA, the CDR3 regions of TCR beta chains were amplified and sequenced. Second-round multiplex PCR came after a first-round RT-PCR that employed HTBI primers. One entry per CDR3 protein results from TCRdb running MiXCR on the multiplex PCR reads. The table records a few hundred thousand distinct CDR3 sequences, just under 40% of them present only once. Trimming shortened V by 4 bases and J by 9 bases, and 13 bases separated the two germline ends. There are 14 residues in the CDR3. Germline V gene sequence: CDR1 PRHDT, CDR2 FYEKMQ (reference sequence). Diagnoses were established from clinical symptoms, serum thyroxine, TRAb, thyroid ultrasound and orbital computed tomography. This clonotype was seen a handful of times. Its antigen is unknown.

The sequencing sample was made of peripheral blood or thyroid tissue (not recorded which). This chain connects TRBV13 to TRBJ1-6; D is unresolved. The sequence was collected from an adult man with Graves' hyperthyroidism. CDR3 residues: CASSSKGGSSPLHF. CDR3 DNA: TGTGCCAGCAGCTCCAAGGGCGGGAGTTCACCCCTCCACTTT.